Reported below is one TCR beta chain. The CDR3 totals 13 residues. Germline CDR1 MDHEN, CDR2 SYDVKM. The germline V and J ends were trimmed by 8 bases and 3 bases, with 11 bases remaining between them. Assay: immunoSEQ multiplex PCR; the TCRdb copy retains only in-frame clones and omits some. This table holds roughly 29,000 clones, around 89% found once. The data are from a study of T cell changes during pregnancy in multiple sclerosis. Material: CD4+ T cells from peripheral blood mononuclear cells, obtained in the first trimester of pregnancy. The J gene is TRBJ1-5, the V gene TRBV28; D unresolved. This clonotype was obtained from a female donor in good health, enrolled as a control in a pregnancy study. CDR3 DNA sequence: TGTGCCAGCTGTGCGATCCCCAATCAGCCCCAGCATTTT. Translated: CASCAIPNQPQHF. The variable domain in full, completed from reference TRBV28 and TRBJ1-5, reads DVKVTQSSRYLVKRTGEKVFLECVQDMDHENMFWYRQDPGLGLRLIYFSYDVKMKEKGDIPEGYSVSREKKERFSLILESASTNQTSMYLCASCAIPNQPQHFGDGTRLSIL.